This TCR beta chain comes out of a study of T-cell reconstitution after alpha-beta-depleted transplantation in children. Unique molecular identifiers were incorporated into the prepared TCRbeta library. Using its own MiXCR run on the PCR reads, TCRdb lists one record per CDR3 protein. The table records 500,000 or so distinct CDR3 sequences, about 30% of them present only once. Germline assignment: CDR1 GTSNPN and CDR2 SVGIG (reference sequence). The CDR3 runs to 12 residues. V was cut by 5 bases and J by 7 bases, with 11 bases left in between. The source of this sequence is a human donor who donated a stem cell graft to a child with aplastic anemia. The V gene is TRBV30, the J gene TRBJ1-4; D is unresolved. The specimen comprised PBMCs from the stem cell graft donor, sampled from the stem cell graft. In DNA form, the CDR3 reads TGTGCCTGGGGTACGGGTGGTGAAAAACTGTTTTTT. It is translated as CAWGTGGEKLFF. The full variable domain, rest sourced from reference TRBV30 and TRBJ1-4, is SQTIHQWPATLVQPVGSPLSLECTVEGTSNPNLYWYRQAAGRGLQLLFYSVGIGQISSEVPQNLSASRPQDRQFILSSKKLLLSDSGFYLCAWGTGGEKLFFGSGTQLSVL.